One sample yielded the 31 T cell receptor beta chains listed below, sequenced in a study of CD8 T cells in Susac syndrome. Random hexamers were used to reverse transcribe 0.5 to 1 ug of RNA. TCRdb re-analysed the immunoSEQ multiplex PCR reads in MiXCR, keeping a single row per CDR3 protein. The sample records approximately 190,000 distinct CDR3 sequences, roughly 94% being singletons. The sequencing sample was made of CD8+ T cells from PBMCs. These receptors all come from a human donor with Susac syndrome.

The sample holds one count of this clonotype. CDR3 protein: CASSLGGQGFNQPQHF. The CDR3 DNA follows: TGTGCCAGCAGCTTGGGGGGACAGGGATTCAATCAGCCCCAGCATTTT. This chain uses TRBV5-6 with TRBJ1-5; 9 positions match TRBD1. The V segment lost 0 bases and the J segment 3 bases; nucleotides outside the gene matches: 4. The germline CDR1 and CDR2 sequences are SGHDT and YYEEEE. The CDR3 totals 16 residues. Full variable domain (rest looked up from reference TRBV5-6 and TRBJ1-5): DAGVTQSPTHLIKTRGQQVTLRCSPKSGHDTVSWYQQALGQGPQFIFQYYEEEERQRGNFPDRFSGHQFPNYSSELNVNALLLGDSALYLCASSLGGQGFNQPQHFGDGTRLSIL.

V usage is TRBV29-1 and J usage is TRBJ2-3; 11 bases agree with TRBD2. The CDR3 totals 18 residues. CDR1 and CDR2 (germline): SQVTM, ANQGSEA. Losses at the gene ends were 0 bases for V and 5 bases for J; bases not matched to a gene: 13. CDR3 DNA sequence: TGCAGCGTTGAAGATAGGGCTTTAGCGGGAGGGCCGGGAGATACGCAGTATTTT. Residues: CSVEDRALAGGPGDTQYF.

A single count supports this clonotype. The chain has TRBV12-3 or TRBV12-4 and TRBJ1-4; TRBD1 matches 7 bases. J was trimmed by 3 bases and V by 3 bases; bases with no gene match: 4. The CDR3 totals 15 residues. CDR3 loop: CASSFGGQPNEKLFF. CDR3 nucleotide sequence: TGTGCCAGCAGTTTTGGGGGACAGCCTAATGAAAAACTGTTTTTT.

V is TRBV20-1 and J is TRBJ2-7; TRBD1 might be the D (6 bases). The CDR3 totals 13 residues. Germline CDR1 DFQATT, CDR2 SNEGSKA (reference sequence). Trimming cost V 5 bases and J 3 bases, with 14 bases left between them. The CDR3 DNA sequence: TGCAGTGCTCTAACAGGGTCTAACTACGAGCAGTACTTC. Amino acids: CSALTGSNYEQYF.

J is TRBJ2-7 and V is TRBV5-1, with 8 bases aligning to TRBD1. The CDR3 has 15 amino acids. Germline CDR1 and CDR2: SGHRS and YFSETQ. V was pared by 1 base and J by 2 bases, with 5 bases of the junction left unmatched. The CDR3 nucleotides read TGCGCCAGCAGCTTGTCCGGGACAGGAACCTACGAGCAGTACTTC. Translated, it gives CASSLSGTGTYEQYF. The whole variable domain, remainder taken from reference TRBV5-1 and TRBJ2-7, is KAGVTQTPRYLIKTRGQQVTLSCSPISGHRSVSWYQQTPGQGLQFLFEYFSETQRNKGNFPGRFSGRQFSNSRSEMNVSTLELGDSALYLCASSLSGTGTYEQYFGPGTRLTVT.

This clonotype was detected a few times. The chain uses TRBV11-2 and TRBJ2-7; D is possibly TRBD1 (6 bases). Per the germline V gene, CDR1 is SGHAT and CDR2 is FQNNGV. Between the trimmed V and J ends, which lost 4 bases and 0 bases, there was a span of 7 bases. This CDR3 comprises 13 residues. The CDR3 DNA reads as TGTGCCAGCAGCTCGGACAGCTCCTACGAGCAGTACTTC. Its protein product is CASSSDSSYEQYF.

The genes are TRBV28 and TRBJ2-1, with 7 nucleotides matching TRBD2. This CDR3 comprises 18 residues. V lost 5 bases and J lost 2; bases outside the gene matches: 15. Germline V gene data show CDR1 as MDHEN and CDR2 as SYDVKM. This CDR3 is CASSLDRLAATPYNEQFF. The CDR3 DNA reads TGTGCCAGCAGTCTCGACCGCCTAGCGGCGACCCCCTACAATGAGCAGTTCTTC.

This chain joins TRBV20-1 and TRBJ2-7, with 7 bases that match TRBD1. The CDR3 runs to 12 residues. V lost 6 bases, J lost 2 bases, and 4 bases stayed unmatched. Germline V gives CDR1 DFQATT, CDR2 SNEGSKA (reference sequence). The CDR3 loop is CSASDRAYEQYF. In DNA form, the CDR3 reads TGCAGTGCCAGTGACAGGGCCTACGAGCAGTACTTC.

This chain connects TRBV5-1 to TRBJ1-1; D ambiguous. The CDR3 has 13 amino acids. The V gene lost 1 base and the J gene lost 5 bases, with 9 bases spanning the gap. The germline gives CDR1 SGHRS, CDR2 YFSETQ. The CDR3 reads CASSLPPGTEAFF. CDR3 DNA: TGCGCCAGCAGCTTGCCCCCTGGAACTGAAGCTTTCTTT.

The CDR3 coding sequence is TGTGCCAGCAGCCAAGGATCAGGGGGCCATCAGCCCCAGCATTTT. Its protein is CASSQGSGGHQPQHF. The rearrangement uses TRBV3-1 and TRBJ1-5, with 8 bases matching TRBD1. The length of the CDR3 is 15 residues. V lost 1 base, J lost 5 bases, and 4 bases stayed unmatched. The germline V gene encodes CDR1 LGHDT and CDR2 YNNKEL (reference sequence).

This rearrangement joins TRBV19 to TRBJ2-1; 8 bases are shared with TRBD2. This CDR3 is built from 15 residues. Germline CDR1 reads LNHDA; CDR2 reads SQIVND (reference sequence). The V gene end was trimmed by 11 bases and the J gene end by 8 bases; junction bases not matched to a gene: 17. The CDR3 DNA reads TGTGCCGCCAACCCACAGCGGGAGAGGAAGGATGAGCAGTTCTTC. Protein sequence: CAANPQRERKDEQFF.

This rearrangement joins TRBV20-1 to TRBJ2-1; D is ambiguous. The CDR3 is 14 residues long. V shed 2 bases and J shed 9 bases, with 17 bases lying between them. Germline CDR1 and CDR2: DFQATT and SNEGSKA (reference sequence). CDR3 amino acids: CSARPSKGWGEQFF. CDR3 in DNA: TGCAGTGCTAGACCATCAAAGGGTTGGGGTGAGCAGTTCTTC.

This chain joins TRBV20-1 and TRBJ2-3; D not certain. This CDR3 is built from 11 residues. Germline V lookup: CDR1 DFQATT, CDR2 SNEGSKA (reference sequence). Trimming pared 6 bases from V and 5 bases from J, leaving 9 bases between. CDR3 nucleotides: TGCAGTGCCGCCTATGGAGATACGCAGTATTTT. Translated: CSAAYGDTQYF.

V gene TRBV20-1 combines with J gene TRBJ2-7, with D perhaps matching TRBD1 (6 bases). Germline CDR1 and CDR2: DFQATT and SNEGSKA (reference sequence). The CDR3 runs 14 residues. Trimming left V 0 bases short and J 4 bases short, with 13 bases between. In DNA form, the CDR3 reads TGCAGTGCTAGAGATTTGGGGGCTGGGTACGAGCAGTACTTC. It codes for CSARDLGAGYEQYF.

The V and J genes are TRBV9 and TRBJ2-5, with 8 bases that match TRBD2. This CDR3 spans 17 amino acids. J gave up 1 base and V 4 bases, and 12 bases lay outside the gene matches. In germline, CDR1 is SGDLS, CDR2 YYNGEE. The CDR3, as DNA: TGTGCCAGCAGCATAGACGTAGCGGGGACCTTCCAAGAGACCCAGTACTTC. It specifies CASSIDVAGTFQETQYF.

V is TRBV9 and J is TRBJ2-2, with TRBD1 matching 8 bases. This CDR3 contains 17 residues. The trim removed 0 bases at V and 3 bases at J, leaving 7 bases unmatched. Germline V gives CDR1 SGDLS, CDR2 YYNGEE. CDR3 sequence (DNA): TGTGCCAGCAGCGTAGGGCTGACAGGGGCTCACACCGGGGAGCTGTTTTTT. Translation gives CASSVGLTGAHTGELFF.

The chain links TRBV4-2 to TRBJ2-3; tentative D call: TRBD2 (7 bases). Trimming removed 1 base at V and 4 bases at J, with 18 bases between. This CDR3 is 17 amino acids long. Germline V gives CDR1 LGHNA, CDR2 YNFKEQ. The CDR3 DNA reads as TGTGCCAGCAGCCAAGGATCTCAGTGGGGGGGCTCAGATACGCAGTATTTT. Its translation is CASSQGSQWGGSDTQYF.

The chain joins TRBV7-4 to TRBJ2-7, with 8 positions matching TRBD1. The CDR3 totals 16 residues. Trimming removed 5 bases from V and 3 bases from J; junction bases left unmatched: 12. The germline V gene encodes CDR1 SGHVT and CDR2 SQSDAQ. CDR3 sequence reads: CASSPRTGNMDYEQYF. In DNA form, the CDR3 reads TGTGCCAGCAGCCCCCGGACAGGGAATATGGACTACGAGCAGTACTTC.

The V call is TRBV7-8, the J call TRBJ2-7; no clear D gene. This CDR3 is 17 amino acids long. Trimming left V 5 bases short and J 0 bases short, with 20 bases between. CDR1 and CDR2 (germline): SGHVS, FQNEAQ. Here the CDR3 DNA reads TGTGCCAGCAGCCCCGGCGGTGGCGTACGGAGCTCCTACGAGCAGTACTTC. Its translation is CASSPGGGVRSSYEQYF. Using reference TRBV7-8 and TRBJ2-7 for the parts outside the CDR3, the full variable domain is GAGVSQSPRYKVAKRGQDVALRCDPISGHVSLFWYQQALGQGPEFLTYFQNEAQLDKSGLPSDRFFAERPEGSVSTLKIQRTQQEDSAVYLCASSPGGGVRSSYEQYFGPGTRLTVT.

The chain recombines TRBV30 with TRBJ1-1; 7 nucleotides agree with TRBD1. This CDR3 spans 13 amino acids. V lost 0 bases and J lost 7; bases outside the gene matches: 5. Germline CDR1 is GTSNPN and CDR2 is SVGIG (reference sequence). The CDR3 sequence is CAWSVLPGGEAFF. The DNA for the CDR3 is TGTGCCTGGAGTGTACTACCAGGGGGTGAAGCTTTCTTT.

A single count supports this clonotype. In DNA, the CDR3 is TGCAGTGCTTCGACTAGCGGGTACGAGCAGTACTTC. Translating it yields CSASTSGYEQYF. V and J are TRBV20-1 and TRBJ2-7; 10 bases align to TRBD2. Trimming removed 5 bases from V and 4 bases from J; junction bases left unmatched: 2. The CDR3 contains 12 residues. Germline CDR1 is DFQATT and CDR2 is SNEGSKA (reference sequence).

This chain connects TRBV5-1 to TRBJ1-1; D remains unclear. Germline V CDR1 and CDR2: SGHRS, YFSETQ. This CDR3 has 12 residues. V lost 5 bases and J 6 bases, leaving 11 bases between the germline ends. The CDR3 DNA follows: TGCGCCAGCAGGATGGCGGGTTCTGAAGCTTTCTTT. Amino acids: CASRMAGSEAFF.

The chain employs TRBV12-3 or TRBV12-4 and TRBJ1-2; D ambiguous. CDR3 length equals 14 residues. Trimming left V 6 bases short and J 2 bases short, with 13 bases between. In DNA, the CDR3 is TGTGCCAGCAGGAACACAGCCTCCAACTATGGCTACACCTTC. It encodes CASRNTASNYGYTF.

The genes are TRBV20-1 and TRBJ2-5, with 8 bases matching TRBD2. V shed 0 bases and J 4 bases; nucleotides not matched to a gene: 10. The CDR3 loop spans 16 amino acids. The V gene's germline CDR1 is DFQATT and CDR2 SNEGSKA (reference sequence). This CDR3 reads CSARDQERGWGETQYF. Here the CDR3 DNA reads TGCAGTGCTAGAGATCAAGAGCGGGGGTGGGGAGAGACCCAGTACTTC.

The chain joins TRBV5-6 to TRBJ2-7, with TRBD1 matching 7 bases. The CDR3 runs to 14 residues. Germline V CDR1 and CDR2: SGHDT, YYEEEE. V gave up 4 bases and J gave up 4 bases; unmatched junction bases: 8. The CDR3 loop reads CASSPRDSLYEQYF. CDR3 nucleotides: TGTGCCAGCAGCCCCCGGGACAGCCTATACGAGCAGTACTTC.

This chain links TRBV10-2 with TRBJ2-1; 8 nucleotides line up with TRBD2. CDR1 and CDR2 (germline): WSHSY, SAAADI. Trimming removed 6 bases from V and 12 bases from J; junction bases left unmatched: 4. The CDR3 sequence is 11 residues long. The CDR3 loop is CASRGLDGQFF. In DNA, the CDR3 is TGCGCCAGCAGGGGACTAGACGGGCAGTTCTTC.

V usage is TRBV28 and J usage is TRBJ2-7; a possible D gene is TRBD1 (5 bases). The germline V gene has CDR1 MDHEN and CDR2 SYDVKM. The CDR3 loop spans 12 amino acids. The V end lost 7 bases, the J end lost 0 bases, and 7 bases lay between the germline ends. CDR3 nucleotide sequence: TGTGCCAGCATAGGGGACTCCTACGAGCAGTACTTC. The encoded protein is CASIGDSYEQYF.

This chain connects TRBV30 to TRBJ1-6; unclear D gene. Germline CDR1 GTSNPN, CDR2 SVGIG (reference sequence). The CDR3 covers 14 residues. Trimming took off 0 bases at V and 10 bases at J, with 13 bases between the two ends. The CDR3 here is CAWSVLSGRSPLHF. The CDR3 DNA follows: TGTGCCTGGAGTGTACTATCTGGGCGCTCACCCCTCCACTTT.

CDR3 coding DNA: TGTGCCAGCAGCCAAGAGGGGGCCCTAGCGTTGGAGACCCAGTACTTC. Its protein product is CASSQEGALALETQYF. The genes are TRBV3-1 and TRBJ2-5; D is tentatively TRBD1 or TRBD2 (6 bases each). The length of the CDR3 is 16 residues. The V gene lost 0 bases and the J gene lost 5 bases, with 16 bases spanning the gap. In germline, CDR1 is LGHDT, CDR2 YNNKEL (reference sequence).

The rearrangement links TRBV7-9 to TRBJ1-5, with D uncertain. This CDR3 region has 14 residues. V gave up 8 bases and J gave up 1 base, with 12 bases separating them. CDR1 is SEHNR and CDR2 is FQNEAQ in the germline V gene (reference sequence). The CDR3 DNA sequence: TGTGCCAGCCGGCCCGAGGGAAGCAATCAGCCCCAGCATTTT. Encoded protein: CASRPEGSNQPQHF. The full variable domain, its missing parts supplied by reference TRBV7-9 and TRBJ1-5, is DTGVSQNPRHKITKRGQNVTFRCDPISEHNRLYWYRQTLGQGPEFLTYFQNEAQLEKSRLLSDRFSAERPKGSFSTLEIQRTEQGDSAMYLCASRPEGSNQPQHFGDGTRLSIL.

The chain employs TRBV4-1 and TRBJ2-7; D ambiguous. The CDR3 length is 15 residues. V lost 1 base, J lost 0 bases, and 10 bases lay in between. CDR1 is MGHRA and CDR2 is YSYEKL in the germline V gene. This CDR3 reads CASSQVWGSSYEQYF. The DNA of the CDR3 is TGCGCCAGCAGCCAAGTATGGGGAAGCTCCTACGAGCAGTACTTC.